These T cell receptor beta chains were read from a single sample in a study of shared clonotypes between healthy human individuals. Repertoires were generated with immunoSEQ multiplex PCR, while TCRdb's copy carries only in-frame clones and drops some. The data show millions of clones, with 85% to 95% seen just once and more than 1.5% held by the top ten. The material sequenced was naive CD8+ T cells from PBMCs. The receptors shown here come from a man aged 18 to 30 in good health. Some clones in this sample may be carry-over from other donors' samples. Each CDR3 is given with its conserved first and last residue. Each record gives: CDR3 protein, V gene, J gene.

CASSLSTNTGELFF	TRBV7-2	TRBJ2-2
CSVLAGQGTYNEQFF	TRBV29-1	TRBJ2-1
CASSDTRAGEQFF	TRBV9	TRBJ2-1
CATSRVSGRANEQFF	TRBV15	TRBJ2-1
CASSLRAENTGELFF	TRBV28	TRBJ2-2
CASSLFNSNQPQHF	TRBV28	TRBJ1-5
CACDLGTEAFF	TRBV30	TRBJ1-1
CASGLTGGEAFF	TRBV6-1	TRBJ1-1
CASSYSSSVYGYTF	TRBV6-5	TRBJ1-2
CASSIRQGPLYEQYF	TRBV27	TRBJ2-7
CASQEAGNTEAFF	TRBV10-3	TRBJ1-1
CASSLGREWNTGELFF	TRBV13	TRBJ2-2
CASSATGQRSDGYTF	TRBV13	TRBJ1-2
CAWSSGALGNYGYTF	TRBV30	TRBJ1-2
CSVEPGFRGVGTQYF	TRBV29-1	TRBJ2-5
CASSDRDKADTEAFF	TRBV25-1	TRBJ1-1
CASIDGGSRGYTF	TRBV7-9	TRBJ1-2
CASSYLGTSGSNEQFF	TRBV19	TRBJ2-1
CSVDRGGGNTIYF	TRBV29-1	TRBJ1-3
CAIRGQRSSEQYF	TRBV27	TRBJ2-7
CASSQEMHSNQPQHF	TRBV14	TRBJ1-5
CASIPGHKISEAFF	TRBV25-1	TRBJ1-1